This T cell receptor beta chain was obtained from a study of OX40 agonist ivuxolimab in advanced cancers. Overall study context: Mean age approximately 66 years, range about 20 to 90; around 80% male. Study-wide findings and caveats: Partial responders dosed at 0.1-3.0 mg/kg displayed clonal expansion ranking among the lowest.

Sequencing was performed with immunoSEQ multiplex PCR; in TCRdb, only in-frame clones are kept and a portion is missing. The sample lists about 89,000 clones; more than 70% were seen once. Turning to this clone: Antigen specificity is unknown.

The V gene's germline CDR1 is SGHRS and CDR2 YFSETQ. The CDR3 is 15 residues long. The V end was cut by 7 bases, the J end by 4 bases, with 15 bases between. The material was CD4+ or CD8+ T cells sorted from blood, obtained in a trial of the OX40 agonist ivuxolimab. The receptor was derived from an adult with an advanced solid tumor such as melanoma, head and neck, liver or kidney cancer. This chain joins TRBV5-1 and TRBJ1-6; tentative D call: TRBD1 (5 bases). CDR3 sequence reads: CASCPGQEYNSPLHF. The CDR3 region has the DNA TGCGCCAGCTGCCCAGGGCAGGAGTATAATTCACCCCTCCACTTT.